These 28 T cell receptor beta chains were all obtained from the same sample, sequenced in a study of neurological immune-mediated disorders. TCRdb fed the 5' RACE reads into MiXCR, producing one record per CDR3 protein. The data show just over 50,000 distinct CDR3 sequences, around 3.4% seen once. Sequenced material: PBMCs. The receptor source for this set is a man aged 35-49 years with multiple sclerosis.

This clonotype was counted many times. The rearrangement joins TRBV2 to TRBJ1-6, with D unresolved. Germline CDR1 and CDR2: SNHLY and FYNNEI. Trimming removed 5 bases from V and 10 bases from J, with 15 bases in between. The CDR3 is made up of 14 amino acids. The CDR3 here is CASSIRESRSPLHF. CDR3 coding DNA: TGTGCCAGCAGTATAAGGGAGTCCCGGTCACCCCTCCACTTT.

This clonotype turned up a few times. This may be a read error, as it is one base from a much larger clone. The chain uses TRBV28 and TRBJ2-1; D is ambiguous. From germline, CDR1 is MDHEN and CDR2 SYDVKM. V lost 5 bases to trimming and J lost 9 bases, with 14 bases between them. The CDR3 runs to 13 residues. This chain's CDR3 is CASSPRKRREQFF. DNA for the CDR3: TGTGCCAGCAGTCCGCGAAAGAGGCGTGAGCAGTTCTTC. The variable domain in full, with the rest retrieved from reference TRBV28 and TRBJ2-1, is DVKVTQSSRYLVKRTGEKVFLECVQDMDHENMFWYRQDPGLGLRLIYFSYDVKMKEKGDIPEGYSVSREKKERFSLILESASTNQTSMYLCASSPRKRREQFFGPGTRLTVL.

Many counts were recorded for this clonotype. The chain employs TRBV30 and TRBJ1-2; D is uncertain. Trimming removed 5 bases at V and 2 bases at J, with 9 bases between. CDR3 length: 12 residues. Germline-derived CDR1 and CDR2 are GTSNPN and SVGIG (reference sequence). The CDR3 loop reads CAWGLDNYGYTF. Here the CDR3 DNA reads TGTGCCTGGGGTCTGGACAACTATGGCTACACCTTC.

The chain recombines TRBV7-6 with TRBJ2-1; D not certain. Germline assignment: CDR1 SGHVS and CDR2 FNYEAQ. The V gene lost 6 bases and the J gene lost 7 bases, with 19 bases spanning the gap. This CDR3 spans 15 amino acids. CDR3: CASRESTGGGNEQFF. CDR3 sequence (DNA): TGTGCCAGCAGAGAATCGACTGGCGGTGGGAATGAGCAGTTCTTC.

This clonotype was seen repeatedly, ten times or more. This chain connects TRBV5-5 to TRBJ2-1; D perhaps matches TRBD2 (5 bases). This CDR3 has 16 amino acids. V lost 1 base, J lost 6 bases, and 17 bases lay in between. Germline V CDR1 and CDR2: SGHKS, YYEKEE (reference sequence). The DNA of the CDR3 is TGTGCCAGCAGCTTGTCTAGCAAATCGAGAGGCAATGAGCAGTTCTTC. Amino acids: CASSLSSKSRGNEQFF. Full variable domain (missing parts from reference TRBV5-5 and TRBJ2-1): DAGVTQSPTHLIKTRGQQVTLRCSPISGHKSVSWYQQVLGQGPQFIFQYYEKEERGRGNFPDRFSARQFPNYSSELNVNALLLGDSALYLCASSLSSKSRGNEQFFGPGTRLTVL.

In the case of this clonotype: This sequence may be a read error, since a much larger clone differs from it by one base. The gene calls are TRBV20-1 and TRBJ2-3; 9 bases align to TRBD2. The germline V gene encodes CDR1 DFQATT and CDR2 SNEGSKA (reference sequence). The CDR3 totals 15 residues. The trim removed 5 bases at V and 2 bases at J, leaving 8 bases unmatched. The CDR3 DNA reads TGCAGTGCTGCAGCTAGCGGGGCTATCACAGATACGCAGTATTTT. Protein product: CSAAASGAITDTQYF.

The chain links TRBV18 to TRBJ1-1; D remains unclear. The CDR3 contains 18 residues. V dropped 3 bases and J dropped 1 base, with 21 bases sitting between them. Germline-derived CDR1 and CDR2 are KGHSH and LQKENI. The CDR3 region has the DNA TGTGCCAGCTCACCTTTTGGGAGACTCGGGGTGCAGAACACTGAAGCTTTCTTT. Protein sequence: CASSPFGRLGVQNTEAFF.

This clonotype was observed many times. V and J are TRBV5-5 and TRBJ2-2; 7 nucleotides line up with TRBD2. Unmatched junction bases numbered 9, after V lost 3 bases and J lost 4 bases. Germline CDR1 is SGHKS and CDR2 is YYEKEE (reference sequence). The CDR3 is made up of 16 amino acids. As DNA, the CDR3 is TGTGCCAGCAGCTGGCGGGGGACGGGGTTCACCGGGGAGCTGTTTTTT. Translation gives CASSWRGTGFTGELFF. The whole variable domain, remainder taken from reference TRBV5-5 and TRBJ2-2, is DAGVTQSPTHLIKTRGQQVTLRCSPISGHKSVSWYQQVLGQGPQFIFQYYEKEERGRGNFPDRFSARQFPNYSSELNVNALLLGDSALYLCASSWRGTGFTGELFFGEGSRLTVL.

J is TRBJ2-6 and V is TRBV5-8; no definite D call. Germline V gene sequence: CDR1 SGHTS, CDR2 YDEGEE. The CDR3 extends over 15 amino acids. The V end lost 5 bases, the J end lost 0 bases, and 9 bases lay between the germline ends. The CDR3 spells CASSPTRSGANVLTF. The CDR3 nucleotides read TGTGCCAGCAGTCCGACACGCTCTGGGGCCAACGTCCTGACTTTC.

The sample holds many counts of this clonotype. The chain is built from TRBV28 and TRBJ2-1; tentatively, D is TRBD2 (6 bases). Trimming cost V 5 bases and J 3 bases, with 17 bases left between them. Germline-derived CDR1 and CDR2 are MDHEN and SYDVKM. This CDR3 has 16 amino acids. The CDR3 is CASSGQTSGLYNEQFF. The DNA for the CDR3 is TGTGCCAGCAGTGGTCAAACCAGCGGGCTCTACAATGAGCAGTTCTTC.

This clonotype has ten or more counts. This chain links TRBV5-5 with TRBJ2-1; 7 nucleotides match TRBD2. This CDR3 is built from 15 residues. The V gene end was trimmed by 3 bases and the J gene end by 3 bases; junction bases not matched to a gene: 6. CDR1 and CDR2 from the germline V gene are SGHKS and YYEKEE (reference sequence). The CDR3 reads CASSSFGGIYNEQFF. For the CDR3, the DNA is TGTGCCAGCAGCTCGTTCGGGGGGATCTACAATGAGCAGTTCTTC.

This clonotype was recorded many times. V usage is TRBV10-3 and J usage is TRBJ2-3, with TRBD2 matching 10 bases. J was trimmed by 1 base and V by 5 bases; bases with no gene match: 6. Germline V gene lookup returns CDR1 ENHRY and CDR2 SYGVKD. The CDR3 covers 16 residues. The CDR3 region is CAISRSGGAGTDTQYF. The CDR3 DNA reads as TGTGCCATCAGTAGAAGCGGGGGGGCTGGCACAGATACGCAGTATTTT.

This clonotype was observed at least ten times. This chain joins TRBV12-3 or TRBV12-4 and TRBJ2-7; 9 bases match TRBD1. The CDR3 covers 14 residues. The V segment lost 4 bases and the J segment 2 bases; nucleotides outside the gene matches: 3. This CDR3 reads CASSSGTGTYEQYF. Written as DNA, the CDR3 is TGTGCCAGCAGTTCCGGGACAGGGACCTACGAGCAGTACTTC.

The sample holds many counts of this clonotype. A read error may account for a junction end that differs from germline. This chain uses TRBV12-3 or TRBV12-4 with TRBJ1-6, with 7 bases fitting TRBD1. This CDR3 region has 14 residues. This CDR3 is CASRIQGRNSPLNF. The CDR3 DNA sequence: TGTGCCAGCAGGATACAGGGGCGTAATTCACCCCTCAACTTT.

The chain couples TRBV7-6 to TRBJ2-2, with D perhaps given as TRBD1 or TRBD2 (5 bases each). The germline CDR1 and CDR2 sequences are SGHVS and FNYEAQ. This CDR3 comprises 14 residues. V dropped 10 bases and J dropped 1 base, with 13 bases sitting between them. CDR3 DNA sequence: TGTGCCACGGGGCAGGGATTGAACACCGGGGAGCTGTTTTTT. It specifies CATGQGLNTGELFF. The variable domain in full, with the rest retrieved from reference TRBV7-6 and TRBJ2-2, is GAGVSQSPRYKVTKRGQDVALRCDPISGHVSLYWYRQALGQGPEFLTYFNYEAQQDKSGLPNDRFSAERPEGSISTLTIQRTEQRDSAMYRCATGQGLNTGELFFGEGSRLTVL.

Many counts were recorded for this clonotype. CDR3 in DNA: TGTGCCAGCATTTCAGGAAGGGGACTAGCGGGGAAGAATGAGCAGTTCTTC. Translation gives CASISGRGLAGKNEQFF. The rearrangement links TRBV12-3 or TRBV12-4 to TRBJ2-1, with 13 nucleotides matching TRBD2. V lost 7 bases, J lost 7 bases, and 13 bases stayed unmatched. The CDR3 consists of 17 residues.

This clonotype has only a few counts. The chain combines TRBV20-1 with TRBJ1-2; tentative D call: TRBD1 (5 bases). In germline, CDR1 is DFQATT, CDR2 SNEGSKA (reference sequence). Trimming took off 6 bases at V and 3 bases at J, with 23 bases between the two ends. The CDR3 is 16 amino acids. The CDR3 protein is CSARSYGGRKDYGYTF. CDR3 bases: TGCAGTGCCCGAAGTTACGGGGGACGGAAGGACTATGGCTACACCTTC.

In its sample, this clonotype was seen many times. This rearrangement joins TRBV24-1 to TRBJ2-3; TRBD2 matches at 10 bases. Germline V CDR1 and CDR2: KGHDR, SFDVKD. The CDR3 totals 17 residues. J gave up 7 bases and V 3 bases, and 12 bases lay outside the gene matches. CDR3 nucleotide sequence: TGTGCCACCAGTGATCGGATGAGACTAGCGGGCTCCCATACGCAGTATTTT. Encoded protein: CATSDRMRLAGSHTQYF.

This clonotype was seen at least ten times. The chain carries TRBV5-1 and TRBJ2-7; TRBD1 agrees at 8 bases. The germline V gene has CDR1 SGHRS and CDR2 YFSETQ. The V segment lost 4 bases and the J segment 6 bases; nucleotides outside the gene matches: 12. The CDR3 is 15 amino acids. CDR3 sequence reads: CASSPEGQAVGEQYF. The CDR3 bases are TGCGCCAGCAGCCCGGAGGGACAGGCAGTAGGCGAGCAGTACTTC.

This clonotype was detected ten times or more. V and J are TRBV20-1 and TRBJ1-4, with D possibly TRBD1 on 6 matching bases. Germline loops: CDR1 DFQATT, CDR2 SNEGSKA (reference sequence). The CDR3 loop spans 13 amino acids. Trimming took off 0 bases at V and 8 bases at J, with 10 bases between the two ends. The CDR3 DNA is TGCAGTGCTAGAGATTGGGGGGGCGAAAAACTGTTTTTT. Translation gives CSARDWGGEKLFF.

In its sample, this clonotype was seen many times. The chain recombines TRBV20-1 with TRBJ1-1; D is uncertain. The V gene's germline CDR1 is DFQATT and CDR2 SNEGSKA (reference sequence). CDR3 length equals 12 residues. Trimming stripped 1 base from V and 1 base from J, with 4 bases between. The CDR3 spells CSARGGNTEAFF. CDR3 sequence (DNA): TGCAGTGCTAGAGGGGGGAACACTGAAGCTTTCTTT.

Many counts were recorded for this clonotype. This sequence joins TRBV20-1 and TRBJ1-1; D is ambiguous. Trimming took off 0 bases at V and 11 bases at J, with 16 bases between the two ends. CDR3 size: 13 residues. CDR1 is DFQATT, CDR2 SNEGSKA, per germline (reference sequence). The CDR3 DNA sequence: TGCAGTGCTAGAGATAAGATAAGGGTATGGGCTTTCTTT. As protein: CSARDKIRVWAFF.

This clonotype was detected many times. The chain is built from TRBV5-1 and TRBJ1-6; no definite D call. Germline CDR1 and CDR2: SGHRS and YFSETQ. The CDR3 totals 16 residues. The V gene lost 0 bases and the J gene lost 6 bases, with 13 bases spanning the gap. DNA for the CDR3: TGCGCCAGCAGCTTGGACCAGAGTGCGTCTAATTCACCCCTCCACTTT. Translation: CASSLDQSASNSPLHF.

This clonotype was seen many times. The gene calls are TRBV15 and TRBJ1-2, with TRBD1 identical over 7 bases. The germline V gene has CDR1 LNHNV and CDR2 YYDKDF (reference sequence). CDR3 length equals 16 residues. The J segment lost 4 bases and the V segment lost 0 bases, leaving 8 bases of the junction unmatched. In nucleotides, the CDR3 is TGTGCCACCAGCAGAGAAAACAGGGGCTTCGGCTATGGCTACACCTTC. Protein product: CATSRENRGFGYGYTF.

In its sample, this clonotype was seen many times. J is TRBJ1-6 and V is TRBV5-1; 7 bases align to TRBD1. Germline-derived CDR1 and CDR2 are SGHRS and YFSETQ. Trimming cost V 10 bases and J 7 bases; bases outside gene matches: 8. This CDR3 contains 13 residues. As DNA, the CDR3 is TGCGCCTCGTTCGACAGGGAGAATTCACCCCTCCACTTT. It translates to CASFDRENSPLHF.

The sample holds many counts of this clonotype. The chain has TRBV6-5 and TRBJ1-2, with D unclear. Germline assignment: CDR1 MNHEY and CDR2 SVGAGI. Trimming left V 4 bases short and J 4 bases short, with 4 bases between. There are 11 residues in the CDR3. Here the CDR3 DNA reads TGTGCCAGCAGTTCAACCTATGGCTACACCTTC. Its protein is CASSSTYGYTF.

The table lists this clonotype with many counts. For the CDR3, the DNA is TGTGCCAGCAGTTGGGGGGGGTCAGATACGCAGTATTTT. Protein sequence: CASSWGGSDTQYF. The chain couples TRBV12-3 or TRBV12-4 to TRBJ2-3, with 7 bases matching TRBD2. Losses at the gene ends were 4 bases for V and 4 bases for J; bases not matched to a gene: 2. The CDR3 spans 13 residues.

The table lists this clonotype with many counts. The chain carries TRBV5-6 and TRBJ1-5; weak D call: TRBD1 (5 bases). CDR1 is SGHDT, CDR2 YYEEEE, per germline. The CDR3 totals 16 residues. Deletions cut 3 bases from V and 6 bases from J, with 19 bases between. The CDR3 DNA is TGTGCCAGCAGCTCGACCGGGACGGGGGGTGGTCAGCCCCAGCATTTT. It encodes CASSSTGTGGGQPQHF.